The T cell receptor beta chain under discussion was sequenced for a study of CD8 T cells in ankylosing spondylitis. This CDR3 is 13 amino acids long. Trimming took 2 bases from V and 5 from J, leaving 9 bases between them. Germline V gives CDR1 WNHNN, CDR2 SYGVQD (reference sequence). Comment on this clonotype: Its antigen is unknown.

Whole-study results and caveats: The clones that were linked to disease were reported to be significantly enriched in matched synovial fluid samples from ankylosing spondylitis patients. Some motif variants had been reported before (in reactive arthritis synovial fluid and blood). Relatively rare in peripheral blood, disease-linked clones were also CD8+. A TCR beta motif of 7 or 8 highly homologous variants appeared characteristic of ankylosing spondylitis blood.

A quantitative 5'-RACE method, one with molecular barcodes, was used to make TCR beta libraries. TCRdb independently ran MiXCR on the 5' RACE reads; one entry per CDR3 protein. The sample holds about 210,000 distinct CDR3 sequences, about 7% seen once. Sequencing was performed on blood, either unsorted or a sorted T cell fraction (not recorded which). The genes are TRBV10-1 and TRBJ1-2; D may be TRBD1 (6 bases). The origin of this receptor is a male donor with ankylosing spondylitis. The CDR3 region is CASSEGTPYGYTF. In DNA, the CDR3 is TGCGCCAGCAGTGAGGGGACACCGTATGGCTACACCTTC.